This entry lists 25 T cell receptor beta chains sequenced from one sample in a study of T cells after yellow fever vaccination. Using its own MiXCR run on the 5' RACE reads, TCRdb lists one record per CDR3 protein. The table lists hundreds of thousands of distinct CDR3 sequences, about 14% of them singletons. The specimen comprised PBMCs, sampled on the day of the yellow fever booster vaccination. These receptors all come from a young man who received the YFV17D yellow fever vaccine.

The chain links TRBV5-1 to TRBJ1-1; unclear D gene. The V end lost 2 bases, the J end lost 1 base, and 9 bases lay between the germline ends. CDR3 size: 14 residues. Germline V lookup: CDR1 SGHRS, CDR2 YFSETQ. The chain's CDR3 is CASSFASPNTEAFF. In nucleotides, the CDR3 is TGCGCCAGCAGCTTCGCGTCACCGAACACTGAAGCTTTCTTT. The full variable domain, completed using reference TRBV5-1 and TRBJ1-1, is KAGVTQTPRYLIKTRGQQVTLSCSPISGHRSVSWYQQTPGQGLQFLFEYFSETQRNKGNFPGRFSGRQFSNSRSEMNVSTLELGDSALYLCASSFASPNTEAFFGQGTRLTVV.

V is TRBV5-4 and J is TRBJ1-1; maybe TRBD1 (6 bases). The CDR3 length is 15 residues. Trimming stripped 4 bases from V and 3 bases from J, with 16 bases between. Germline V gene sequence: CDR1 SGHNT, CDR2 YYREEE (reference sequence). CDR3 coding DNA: TGTGCCAGCAGCAGGGGGGGTCGGAGGGACACTGAAGCTTTCTTT. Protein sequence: CASSRGGRRDTEAFF.

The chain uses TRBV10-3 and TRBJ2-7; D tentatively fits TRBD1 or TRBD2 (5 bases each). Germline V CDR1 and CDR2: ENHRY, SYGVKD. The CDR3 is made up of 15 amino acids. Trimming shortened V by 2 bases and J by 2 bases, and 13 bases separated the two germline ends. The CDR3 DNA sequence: TGTGCCATCAGTGAGACCCAGGGACCCCCCTACGAGCAGTACTTC. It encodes CAISETQGPPYEQYF.

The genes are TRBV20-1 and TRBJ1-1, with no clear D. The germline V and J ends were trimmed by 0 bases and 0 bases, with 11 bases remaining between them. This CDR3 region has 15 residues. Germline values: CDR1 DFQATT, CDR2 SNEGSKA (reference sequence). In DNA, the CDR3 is TGCAGTGCTAGAGACCGAGGACGGATGAACACTGAAGCTTTCTTT. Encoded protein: CSARDRGRMNTEAFF.

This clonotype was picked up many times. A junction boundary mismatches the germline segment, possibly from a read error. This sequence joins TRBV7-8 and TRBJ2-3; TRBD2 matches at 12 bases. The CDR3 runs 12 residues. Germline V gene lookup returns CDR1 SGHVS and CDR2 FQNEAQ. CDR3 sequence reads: CASSFGLAGLNF. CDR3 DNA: TGTGCCAGCAGCTTCGGACTAGCGGGGTTAAATTTT.

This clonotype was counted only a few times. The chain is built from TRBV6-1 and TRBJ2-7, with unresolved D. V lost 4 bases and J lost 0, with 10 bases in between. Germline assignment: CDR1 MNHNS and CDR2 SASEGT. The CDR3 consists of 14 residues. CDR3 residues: CASSVGITSYEQYF. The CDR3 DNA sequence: TGTGCCAGCAGTGTTGGGATAACCTCCTACGAGCAGTACTTC.

The CDR3 nucleotides read TGTGCCAGCACCAACCCCGGCCCTGGACACGGTACGGCTTTCTTT. It is translated as CASTNPGPGHGTAFF. The chain recombines TRBV7-2 with TRBJ1-1, with D possibly TRBD1 on 5 matching bases. CDR1 and CDR2 (germline): SGHTA, FQGNSA. This CDR3 is 15 amino acids long. The V end was cut by 7 bases, the J end by 11 bases, with 26 bases between.

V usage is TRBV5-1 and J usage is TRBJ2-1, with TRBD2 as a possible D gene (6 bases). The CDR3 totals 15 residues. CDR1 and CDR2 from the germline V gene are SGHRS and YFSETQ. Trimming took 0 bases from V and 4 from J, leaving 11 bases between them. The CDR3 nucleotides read TGCGCCAGCAGCTTGGTCGCTAGCGTGTACAATGAGCAGTTCTTC. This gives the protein CASSLVASVYNEQFF.

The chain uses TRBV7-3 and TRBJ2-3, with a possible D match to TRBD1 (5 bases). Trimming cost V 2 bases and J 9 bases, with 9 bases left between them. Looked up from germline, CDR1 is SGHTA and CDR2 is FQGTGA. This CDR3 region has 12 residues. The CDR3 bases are TGTGCCAGCAGCTTAGCCCAGGGCACGCAGTATTTT. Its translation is CASSLAQGTQYF.

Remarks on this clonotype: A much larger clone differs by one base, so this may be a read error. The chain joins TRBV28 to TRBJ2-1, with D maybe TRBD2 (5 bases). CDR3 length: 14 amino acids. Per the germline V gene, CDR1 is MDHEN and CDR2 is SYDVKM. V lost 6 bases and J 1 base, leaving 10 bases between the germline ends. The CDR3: CASRKCGSYNEQFF. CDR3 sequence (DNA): TGTGCCAGCAGGAAGTGCGGGTCCTACAATGAGCAGTTCTTC.

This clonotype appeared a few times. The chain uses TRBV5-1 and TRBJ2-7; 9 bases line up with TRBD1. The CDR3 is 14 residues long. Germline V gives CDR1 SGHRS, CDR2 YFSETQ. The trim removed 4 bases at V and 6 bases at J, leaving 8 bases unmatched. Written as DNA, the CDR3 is TGCGCCAGCAGCCCTGGGGACAGGGACGGCGAGCAGTACTTC. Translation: CASSPGDRDGEQYF.

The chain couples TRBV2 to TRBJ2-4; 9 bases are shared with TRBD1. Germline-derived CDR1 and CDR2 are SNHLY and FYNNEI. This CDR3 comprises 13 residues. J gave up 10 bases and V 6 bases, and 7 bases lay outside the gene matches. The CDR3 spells CASRRDRAGIQYF. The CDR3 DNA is TGTGCCAGCAGGCGGGACAGGGCGGGTATTCAGTACTTC.

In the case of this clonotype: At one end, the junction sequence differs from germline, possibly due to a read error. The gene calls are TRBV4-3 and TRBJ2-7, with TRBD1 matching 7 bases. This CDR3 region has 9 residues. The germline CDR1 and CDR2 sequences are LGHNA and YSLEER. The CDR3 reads CASKLDRFF. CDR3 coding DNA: TGCGCCAGCAAGTTGGACAGGTTCTTC.

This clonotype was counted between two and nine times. The CDR3 DNA reads as TGTGCCATCAGCGAAGGGACTTCCAACAATGAGCAGTTCTTC. Amino acid sequence: CAISEGTSNNEQFF. The V call is TRBV10-3, the J call TRBJ2-1; possible D gene TRBD2, 6 bases. Germline-derived CDR1 and CDR2 are ENHRY and SYGVKD. Trimming left V 6 bases short and J 5 bases short, with 14 bases between. The CDR3 has 14 amino acids.

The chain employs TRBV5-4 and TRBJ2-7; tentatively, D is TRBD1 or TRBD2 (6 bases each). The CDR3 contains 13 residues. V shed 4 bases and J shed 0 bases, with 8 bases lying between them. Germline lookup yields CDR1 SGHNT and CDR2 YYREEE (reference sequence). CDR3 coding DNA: TGTGCCAGCAGCACGGGGGCCTCCTACGAGCAGTACTTC. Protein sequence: CASSTGASYEQYF.

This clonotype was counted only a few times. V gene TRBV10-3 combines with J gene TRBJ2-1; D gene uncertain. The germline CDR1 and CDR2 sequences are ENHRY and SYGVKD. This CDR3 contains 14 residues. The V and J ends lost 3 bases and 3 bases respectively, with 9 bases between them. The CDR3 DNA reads TGTGCCATCAGTGACGGAGTAAGCTACAATGAGCAGTTCTTC. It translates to CAISDGVSYNEQFF.

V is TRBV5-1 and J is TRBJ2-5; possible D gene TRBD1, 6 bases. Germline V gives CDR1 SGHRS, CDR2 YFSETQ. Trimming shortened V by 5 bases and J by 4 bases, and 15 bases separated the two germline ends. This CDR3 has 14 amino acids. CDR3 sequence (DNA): TGCGCCAGCAGTTCAGGGGCACCGGGAGAGACCCAGTACTTC. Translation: CASSSGAPGETQYF.

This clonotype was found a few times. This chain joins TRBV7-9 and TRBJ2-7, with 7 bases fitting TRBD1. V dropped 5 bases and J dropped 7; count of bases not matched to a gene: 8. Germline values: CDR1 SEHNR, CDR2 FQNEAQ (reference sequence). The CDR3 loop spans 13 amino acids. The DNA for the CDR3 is TGTGCCAGCAGCGCCAATCCAGGGGGAGAGCAGTACTTC. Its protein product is CASSANPGGEQYF.

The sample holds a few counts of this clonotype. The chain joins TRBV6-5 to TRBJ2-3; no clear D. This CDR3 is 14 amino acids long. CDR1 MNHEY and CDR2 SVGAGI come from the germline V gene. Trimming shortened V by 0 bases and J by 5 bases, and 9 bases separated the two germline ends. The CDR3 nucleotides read TGTGCCAGCAGTTACTCGTCTGATGAAGATACGCAGTATTTT. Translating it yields CASSYSSDEDTQYF.

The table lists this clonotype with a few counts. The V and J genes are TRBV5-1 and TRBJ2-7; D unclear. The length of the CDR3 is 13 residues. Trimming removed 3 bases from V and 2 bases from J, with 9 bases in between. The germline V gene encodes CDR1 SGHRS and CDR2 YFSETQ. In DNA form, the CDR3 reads TGCGCCAGCAGCTCTGAGGCCGCCTACGAGCAGTACTTC. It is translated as CASSSEAAYEQYF.

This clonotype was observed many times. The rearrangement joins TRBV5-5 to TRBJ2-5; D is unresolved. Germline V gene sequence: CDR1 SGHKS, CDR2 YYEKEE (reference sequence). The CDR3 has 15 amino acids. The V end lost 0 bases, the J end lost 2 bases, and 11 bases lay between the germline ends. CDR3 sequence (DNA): TGTGCCAGCAGCTTGGGGGAAGGCAGACAAGAGACCCAGTACTTC. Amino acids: CASSLGEGRQETQYF.

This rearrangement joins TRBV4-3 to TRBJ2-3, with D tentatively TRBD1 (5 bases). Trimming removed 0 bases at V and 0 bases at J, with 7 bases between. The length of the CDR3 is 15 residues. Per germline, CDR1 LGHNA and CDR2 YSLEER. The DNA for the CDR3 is TGCGCCAGCAGCCAAGAACAGGAGAGCACAGATACGCAGTATTTT. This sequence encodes CASSQEQESTDTQYF.

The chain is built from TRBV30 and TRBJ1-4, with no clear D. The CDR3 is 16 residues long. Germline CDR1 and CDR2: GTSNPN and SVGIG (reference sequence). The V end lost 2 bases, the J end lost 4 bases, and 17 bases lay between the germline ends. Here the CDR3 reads CAWSSTDARNNEKLFF. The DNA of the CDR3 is TGTGCCTGGAGTTCGACGGACGCCCGAAATAATGAAAAACTGTTTTTT.

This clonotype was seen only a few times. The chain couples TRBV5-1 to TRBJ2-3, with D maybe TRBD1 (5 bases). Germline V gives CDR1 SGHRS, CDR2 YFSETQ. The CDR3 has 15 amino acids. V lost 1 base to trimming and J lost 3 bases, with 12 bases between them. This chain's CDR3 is CASSLSTDSTDTQYF. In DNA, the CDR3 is TGCGCCAGCAGCTTGTCGACAGACTCTACAGATACGCAGTATTTT.

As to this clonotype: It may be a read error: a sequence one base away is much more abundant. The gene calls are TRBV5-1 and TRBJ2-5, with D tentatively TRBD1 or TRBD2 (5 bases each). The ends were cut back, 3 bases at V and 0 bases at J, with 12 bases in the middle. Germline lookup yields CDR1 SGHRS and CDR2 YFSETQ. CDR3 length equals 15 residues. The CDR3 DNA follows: TGCGCCAGCAGCTGGGGGAACTCGTACCAAGAGACCCAGTACTTC. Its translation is CASSWGNSYQETQYF.